Listed here are 6 T cell receptor beta chains from one sample, sequenced in a study of T cells expressing NK-cell markers. TCRdb re-called the 5' RACE reads and catalogs CDR3 proteins one per entry, DNA excluded. The data show around 280,000 distinct CDR3 sequences, and the top ten clones hold 0.39%. The sequenced material came from blood T cells: a sorted CD56 or NKG2C T cell subset, CD4+ or CD8+ T cells, or bulk PBMC T cells (not recorded which). Every receptor here comes from a man younger than 30 in good health.

This chain joins TRBV7-2 and TRBJ2-3; TCRdb's D gene call, TRBD2, goes unchecked for lack of DNA. Germline V CDR1 and CDR2: SGHTA, FQGNSA. The CDR3 is 16 amino acids. The CDR3 is CASSRTSGSRADTQYF.

V usage is TRBV12-3 or TRBV12-4 and J usage is TRBJ2-2; TCRdb names TRBD2, which stays unverified in the absence of DNA. This CDR3 is 14 amino acids long. Here the CDR3 reads CASSPPRRAGELFF.

V gene TRBV27 combines with J gene TRBJ1-6; TCRdb's assignment of TRBD1 cannot be checked, as there is no DNA. CDR1 is MNHEY, CDR2 SMNVEV, per germline (reference sequence). The CDR3 spans 15 residues. The CDR3 here is CASSLGESYNSPLHF.

The chain uses TRBV4-2 and TRBJ1-1. This CDR3 is 15 amino acids long. Germline CDR1 is LGHNA and CDR2 is YNFKEQ. The CDR3 reads CASSYGALRSTEAFF.

The chain uses TRBV5-5 and TRBJ2-2; TCRdb's D call, TRBD2, is unchecked because there is no DNA. CDR1 and CDR2 from the germline V gene are SGHKS and YYEKEE (reference sequence). The CDR3 covers 17 residues. The CDR3 here is CASSRGLAAIGAGELFF.

The V call is TRBV9, the J call TRBJ2-5; TCRdb proposes TRBD2, but this gene call is untestable without DNA. Looked up from germline, CDR1 is SGDLS and CDR2 is YYNGEE. This CDR3 comprises 17 residues. CDR3: CASSGGTSGIGQETQYF.